This T cell receptor (beta chain) was obtained from a study of post-analysis software for immune sequencing data. Study-wide context: Relapsing-remitting, secondary progressive and progressive-relapsing multiple sclerosis were all included among the disease courses. Study observations and caveats: Normalized Chao1 diversity was significantly reduced in patients versus controls. A few TRBV segments (TRBV5-6, TRBV5-1 and TRBV20-1 among them) occurred more frequently in patients than in controls. Strong co-clustering by F measure was evident for samples that had been prepared in the same batch.

Notes on this clonotype: The antigen is not known.

Looked up from germline, CDR1 is SGHRS and CDR2 is YFSETQ. Trimming stripped 7 bases from V and 4 bases from J, with 9 bases between. This CDR3 spans 12 amino acids. Unique molecular identifiers had been added to the TCR beta cDNA libraries. Input amounts of 1 to 10 million T cells were used. These gave around 500,000 cDNA molecules, so each molecule approximated one T cell. Via MiXCR, TCRdb re-called the PCR reads, giving one row per CDR3 protein. The sample carries about 820,000 distinct CDR3 sequences, about 53% recorded once. This receptor was identified in a girl between 10 and 17 years old with multiple sclerosis. The V and J genes are TRBV5-1 and TRBJ2-1; no firm D call. Sequencing was performed on blood. The CDR3 loop is CASGRQYNEQFF. As DNA, the CDR3 is TGCGCCAGCGGCCGCCAATACAATGAGCAGTTCTTC.